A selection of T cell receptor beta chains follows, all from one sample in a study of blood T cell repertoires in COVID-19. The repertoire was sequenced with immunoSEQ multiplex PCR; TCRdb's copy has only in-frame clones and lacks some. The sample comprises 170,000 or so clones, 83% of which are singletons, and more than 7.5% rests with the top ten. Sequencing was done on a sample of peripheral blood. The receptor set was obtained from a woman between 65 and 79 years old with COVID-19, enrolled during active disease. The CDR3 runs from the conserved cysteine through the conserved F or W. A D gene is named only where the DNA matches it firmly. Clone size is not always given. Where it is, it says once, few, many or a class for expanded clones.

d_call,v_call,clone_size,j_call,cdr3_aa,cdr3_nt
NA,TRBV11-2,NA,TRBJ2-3,CASSLQRTDTQYF,TGTGCCAGCAGCTTGCAGAGGACAGATACGCAGTATTTT
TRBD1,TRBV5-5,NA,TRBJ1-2,CASRGTGQGSGYGYTF,TGTGCCAGCAGGGGTACGGGACAGGGGAGCGGCTATGGCTACACCTTC
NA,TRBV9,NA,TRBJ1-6,CASSVSDNSPLHF,TGTGCCAGCAGCGTATCGGATAATTCACCCCTCCACTTT
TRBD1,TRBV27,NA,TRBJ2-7,CASRRVTGSYEQYF,TGTGCCAGCAGAAGGGTGACAGGGAGCTACGAGCAGTACTTC
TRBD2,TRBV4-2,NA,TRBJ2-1,CASSRRGALAGGPDNEQFF,TGTGCCAGCAGCCGCCGTGGCGCGCTAGCGGGGGGTCCGGACAATGAGCAGTTCTTC
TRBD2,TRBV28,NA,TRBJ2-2,CASLLTSGATGELFF,TGTGCCAGCCTCCTGACTAGCGGGGCCACCGGGGAGCTGTTTTTT
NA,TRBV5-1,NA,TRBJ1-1,CASSLGLNTEAFF,TGCGCCAGCAGCTTGGGGCTGAACACTGAAGCTTTCTTT
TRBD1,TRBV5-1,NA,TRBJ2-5,CASSSLQGADLQETQYF,TGCGCCAGCAGCTCATTACAGGGGGCGGACCTCCAAGAGACCCAGTACTTC
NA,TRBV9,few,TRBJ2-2,CASSVDLLPNTGELFF,TGTGCCAGCAGCGTAGATCTCCTACCCAACACCGGGGAGCTGTTTTTT
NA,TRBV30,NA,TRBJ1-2,CAWAGQPLNYGYTF,TGTGCCTGGGCGGGACAACCTCTTAACTATGGCTACACCTTC
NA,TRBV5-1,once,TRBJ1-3,CASSLEPRVAGNTIYF,TGCGCCAGCAGCTTGGAACCCCGGGTCGCTGGAAACACCATATATTTT
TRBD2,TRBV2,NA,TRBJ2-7,CASREIAGIYEQYF,TGTGCCAGCAGGGAAATAGCGGGTATCTACGAGCAGTACTTC
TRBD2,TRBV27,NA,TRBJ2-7,CASSLRREGHHEQYF,TGTGCCAGCAGTTTAAGGAGGGAGGGCCATCACGAGCAGTACTTC
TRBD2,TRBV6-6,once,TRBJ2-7,CASSSQAGGPYEQYF,TGTGCCAGCAGTTCCCAAGCGGGAGGGCCCTACGAGCAGTACTTC
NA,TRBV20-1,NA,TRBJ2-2,CSAVGGSELFF,TGCAGTGCTGTGGGGGGATCCGAGCTGTTTTTT
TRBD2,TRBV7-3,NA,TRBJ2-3,CASSPEAGSTDTQYF,TGTGCCAGCAGCCCTGAAGCGGGAAGCACAGATACGCAGTATTTT
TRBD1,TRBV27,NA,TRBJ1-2,CASNRQGSDYGYTF,TGTGCCAGCAACCGACAGGGATCAGACTATGGCTACACCTTC
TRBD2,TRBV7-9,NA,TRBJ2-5,CASSFLAGGPETQYF,TGTGCCAGCAGCTTTTTGGCGGGAGGTCCGGAGACCCAGTACTTC
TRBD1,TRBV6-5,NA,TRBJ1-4,CASRTGSANEKLFF,TGTGCCAGCAGGACAGGGTCGGCTAATGAAAAACTGTTTTTT
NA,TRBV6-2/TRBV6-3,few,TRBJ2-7,CASSSKYRVPYEQYF,TGTGCCAGCAGTTCCAAGTACAGGGTACCTTACGAGCAGTACTTC
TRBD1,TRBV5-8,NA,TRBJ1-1,CASSFTGDTEAFF,TGTGCCAGCAGTTTTACAGGGGACACTGAAGCTTTCTTT
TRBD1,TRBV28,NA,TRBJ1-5,CASIRDGQASKYQPQHF,TGTGCCAGCATTCGCGATGGACAGGCCTCGAAGTATCAGCCCCAGCATTTT
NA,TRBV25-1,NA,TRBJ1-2,CASSEPSVNYGYTF,TGTGCCAGCAGTGAACCCTCGGTCAACTATGGCTACACCTTC
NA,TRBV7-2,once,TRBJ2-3,CASSLGTTGTQYF,TGTGCCAGCAGCTTAGGGACTACCGGTACGCAGTATTTT
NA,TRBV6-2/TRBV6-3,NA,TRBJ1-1,CASSPGQITEAFF,TGTGCCAGCAGCCCCGGACAGATCACTGAAGCTTTCTTT
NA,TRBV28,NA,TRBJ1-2,CASHELGAPANYGYTF,TGTGCCAGCCACGAATTGGGCGCCCCGGCTAACTATGGCTACACCTTC
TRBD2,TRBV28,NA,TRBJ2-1,CASSPRLAGEQFF,TGTGCCAGCAGTCCTCGACTAGCGGGCGAGCAGTTCTTC
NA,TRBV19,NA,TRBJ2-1,CASSIVLRASSYNEQFF,TGTGCCAGTAGTATAGTACTCCGTGCGAGCTCCTACAATGAGCAGTTCTTC
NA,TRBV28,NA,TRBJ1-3,CASSLQGRVAGNTIYF,TGTGCCAGCAGTTTACAGGGGCGGGTAGCAGGAAACACCATATATTTT
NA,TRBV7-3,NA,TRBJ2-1,CASSRVGGIPSHEQFF,TGTGCCAGCAGCCGAGTCGGGGGAATTCCTTCCCATGAGCAGTTCTTC
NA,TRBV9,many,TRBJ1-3,CASSAQYSGNTIYF,TGTGCCAGCAGCGCCCAGTACTCTGGAAACACCATATATTTT
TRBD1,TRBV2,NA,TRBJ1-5,CASSVTTGTQPQHF,TGTGCCAGCAGTGTGACGACAGGGACTCAGCCCCAGCATTTT
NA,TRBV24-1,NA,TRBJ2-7,CATSGTDRGEQYF,TGTGCCACCAGTGGGACGGACCGGGGCGAGCAGTACTTC
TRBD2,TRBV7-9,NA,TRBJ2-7,CASSPRAGGTYEQYF,TGTGCCAGCAGCCCAAGAGCGGGGGGGACCTACGAGCAGTACTTC
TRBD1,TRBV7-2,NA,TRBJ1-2,CASSSLPVGQVNYGYTF,TGTGCCAGCAGCTCCCTCCCCGTTGGACAGGTTAACTATGGCTACACCTTC
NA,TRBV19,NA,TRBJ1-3,CASRRSGTGNTIYF,TGTGCCAGTAGGCGGTCGGGGACTGGAAACACCATATATTTT
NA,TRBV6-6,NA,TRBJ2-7,CASSRPTRGDEQYF,TGTGCCAGCAGTCGACCAACTCGGGGTGACGAGCAGTACTTC
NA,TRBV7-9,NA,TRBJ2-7,CATRRAGDSYEQYF,TGTGCCACCAGGCGGGCAGGTGATTCCTACGAGCAGTACTTC
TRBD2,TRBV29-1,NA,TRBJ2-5,CSVEDQGLAGEPQYF,TGCAGCGTTGAAGATCAGGGACTAGCGGGAGAACCCCAGTACTTC
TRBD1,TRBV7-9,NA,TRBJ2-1,CASSPFGTGGYNEQFF,TGTGCCAGCAGCCCTTTTGGGACAGGGGGTTACAATGAGCAGTTCTTC
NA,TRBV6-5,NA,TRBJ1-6,CASRSTLNSPLHF,TGTGCCAGCAGATCCACCCTAAATTCACCCCTCCACTTT
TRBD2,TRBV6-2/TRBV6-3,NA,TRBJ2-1,CASSYRREGPREQFF,TGTGCCAGCAGTTACCGGCGGGAGGGTCCCCGGGAGCAGTTCTTC
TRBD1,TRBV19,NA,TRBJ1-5,CASSRDRGNQPQHF,TGTGCCAGTAGTCGGGACAGAGGCAATCAGCCCCAGCATTTT
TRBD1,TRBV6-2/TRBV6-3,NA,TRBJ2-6,CASSYPPDRVSGANVLTF,TGTGCCAGCAGTTACCCCCCGGACAGGGTTTCTGGGGCCAACGTCCTGACTTTC
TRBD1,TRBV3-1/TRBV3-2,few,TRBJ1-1,CASSQWTGANTEAFF,TGTGCCAGCAGCCAATGGACAGGGGCGAACACTGAAGCTTTCTTT
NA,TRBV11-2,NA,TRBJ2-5,CASSLGSLSQETQYF,TGTGCCAGCAGCTTAGGGAGCCTTAGTCAAGAGACCCAGTACTTC
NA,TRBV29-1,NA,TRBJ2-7,CSLLSVSSYEQYF,TGCAGCCTTCTTTCTGTTTCCTCCTACGAGCAGTACTTC
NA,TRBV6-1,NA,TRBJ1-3,CASSEARLGNTIYF,TGTGCCAGCAGTGAAGCTAGACTTGGAAACACCATATATTTT
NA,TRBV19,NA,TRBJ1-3,CASSKRQGISGNTIYF,TGTGCCAGTAGTAAGCGTCAGGGGATCTCTGGAAACACCATATATTTT
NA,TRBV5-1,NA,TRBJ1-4,CASSLAGGEKLFF,TGCGCCAGCAGCTTGGCCGGAGGAGAAAAACTGTTTTTT
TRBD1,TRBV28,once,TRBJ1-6,CASSPRTGENSPLHF,TGTGCCAGCAGTCCACGGACAGGGGAAAATTCACCCCTCCACTTT
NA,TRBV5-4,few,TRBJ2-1,CASSWSDEQFF,TGTGCCAGCAGCTGGAGCGATGAGCAGTTCTTC
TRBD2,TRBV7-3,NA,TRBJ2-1,CASSRAGEGTYNEQFF,TGTGCCAGCAGCCGAGCGGGAGAAGGAACCTACAATGAGCAGTTCTTC
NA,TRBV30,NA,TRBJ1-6,CAWSVLGRGDNSPLHF,TGTGCCTGGAGTGTTCTGGGGCGCGGGGATAATTCACCCCTCCACTTT
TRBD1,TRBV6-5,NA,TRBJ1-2,CASKGAPWGYTF,TGTGCCAGCAAGGGGGCCCCGTGGGGCTACACCTTC
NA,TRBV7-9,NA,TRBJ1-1,CASSSGQGAFF,TGTGCCAGCAGCTCGGGGCAGGGGGCTTTCTTT
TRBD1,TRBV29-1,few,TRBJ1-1,CSVHPGQGHTEAFF,TGCAGCGTTCATCCGGGACAGGGTCACACTGAAGCTTTCTTT
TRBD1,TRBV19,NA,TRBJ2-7,CASSFMGRTGTYEQYF,TGTGCCAGTAGTTTCATGGGTAGGACAGGCACCTACGAGCAGTACTTC